This T cell receptor beta chain derives from a study of PD-1 blockade in mismatch repair-deficient tumors. Overall study findings and caveats: After pembrolizumab, tumor-resident clones rose rapidly, then generally contracted before radiologic responses.

This table comes from immunoSEQ multiplex PCR, and its TCRdb copy is limited to in-frame clones, with some not included. The sample contains roughly 40,000 clones, roughly 84% of which appear only once. The CDR3 length is 15 residues. Germline V gives CDR1 SGHDN, CDR2 FVKESK. With V trimmed by 5 bases and J by 5 bases, 9 bases remained unmatched. On this clone itself: As yet, its antigen is unknown.

This chain connects TRBV14 to TRBJ2-5; 9 nucleotides agree with TRBD1. Sequencing was performed on peripheral blood, taken less than 95 weeks after starting pembrolizumab. The TCR comes from an adult with mismatch repair-deficient cancer. CDR3 sequence: CASSNLQGAEETQYF. The CDR3 DNA sequence: TGTGCCAGCAGCAATCTACAGGGGGCGGAGGAGACCCAGTACTTC.